This TCR beta chain was retrieved from a study of blood T cell repertoires in COVID-19. Study overall: Italy, Spain and the United States were the sources of the convalescent and acute COVID-19 samples. The analysed material was cDNA or gDNA that came from T cells, B-cell-depleted T cells, or PBMCs.

In the original analysis: Reference gene primers were amplified, and this amplification served to estimate nucleated cell counts. Profiling relied on immunoSEQ multiplex PCR, and the TCRdb table lists in-frame clones only, not all of them. Clone size and the V and J calls come from that table; the DNA yielded D and trimming. The table shows some 140,000 clones, with more than 80% occurring only once. The CDR3 sequence is 14 residues long. V lost 4 bases and J lost 6; bases outside the gene matches: 5. Per germline, CDR1 LNHDA and CDR2 SQIVND (reference sequence). The origin of this receptor is a man in his forties or fifties with acute or convalescent COVID-19. The V call is TRBV19, the J call TRBJ2-1, with TRBD2 identical over 8 bases. The sample taken for sequencing was peripheral blood. The DNA of the CDR3 is TGTGCCAGTAGTAAGAGCGGGAGTTTCAATGAGCAGTTCTTC. Amino acid sequence: CASSKSGSFNEQFF.